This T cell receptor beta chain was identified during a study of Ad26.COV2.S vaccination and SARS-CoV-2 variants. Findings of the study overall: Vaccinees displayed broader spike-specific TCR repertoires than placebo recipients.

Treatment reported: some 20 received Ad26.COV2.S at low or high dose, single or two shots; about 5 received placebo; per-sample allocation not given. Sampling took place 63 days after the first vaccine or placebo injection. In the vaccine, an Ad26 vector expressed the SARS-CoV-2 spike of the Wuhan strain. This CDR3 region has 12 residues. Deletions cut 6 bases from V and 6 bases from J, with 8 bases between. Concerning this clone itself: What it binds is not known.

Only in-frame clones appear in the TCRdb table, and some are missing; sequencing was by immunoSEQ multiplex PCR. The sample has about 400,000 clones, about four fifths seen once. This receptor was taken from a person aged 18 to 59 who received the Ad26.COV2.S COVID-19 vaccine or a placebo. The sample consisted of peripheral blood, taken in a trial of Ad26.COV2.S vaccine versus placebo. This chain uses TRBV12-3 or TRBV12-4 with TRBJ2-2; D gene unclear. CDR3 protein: CASRRYPGELFF. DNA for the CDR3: TGTGCCAGCAGGCGATATCCCGGGGAGCTGTTTTTT.